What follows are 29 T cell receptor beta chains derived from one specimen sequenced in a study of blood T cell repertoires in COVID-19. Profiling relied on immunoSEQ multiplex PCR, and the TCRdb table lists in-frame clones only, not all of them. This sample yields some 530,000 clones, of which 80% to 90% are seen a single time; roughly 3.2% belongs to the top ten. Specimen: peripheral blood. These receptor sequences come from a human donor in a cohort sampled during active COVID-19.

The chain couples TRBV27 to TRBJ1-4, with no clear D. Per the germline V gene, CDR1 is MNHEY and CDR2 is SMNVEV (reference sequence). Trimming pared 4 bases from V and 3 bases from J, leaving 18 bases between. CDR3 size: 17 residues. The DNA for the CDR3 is TGTGCCAGCAGTTCCTCCCGGGTCCGGCTGGCTAATGAAAAACTGTTTTTT. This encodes CASSSSRVRLANEKLFF.

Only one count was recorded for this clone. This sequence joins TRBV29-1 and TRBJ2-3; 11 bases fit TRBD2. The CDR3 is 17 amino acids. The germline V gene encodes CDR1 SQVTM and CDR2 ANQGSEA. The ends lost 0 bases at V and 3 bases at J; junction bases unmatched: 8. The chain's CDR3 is CSVEEARLAGLTDTQYF. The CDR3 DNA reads TGCAGCGTTGAAGAAGCCCGACTAGCGGGATTGACAGATACGCAGTATTTT.

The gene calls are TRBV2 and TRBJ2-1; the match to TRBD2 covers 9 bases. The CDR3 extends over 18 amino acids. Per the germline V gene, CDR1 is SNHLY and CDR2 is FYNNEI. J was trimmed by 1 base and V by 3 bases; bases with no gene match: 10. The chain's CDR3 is CASSEVVAGDPSYNEQFF. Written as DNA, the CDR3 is TGTGCCAGCAGTGAGGTGGTAGCGGGAGATCCGTCCTACAATGAGCAGTTCTTC.

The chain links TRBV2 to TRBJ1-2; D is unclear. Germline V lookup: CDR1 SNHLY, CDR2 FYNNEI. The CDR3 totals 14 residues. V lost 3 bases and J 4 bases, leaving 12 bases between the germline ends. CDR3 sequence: CASSDVSGPYGYTF. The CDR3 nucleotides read TGTGCCAGCAGTGATGTGTCGGGTCCCTATGGCTACACCTTC.

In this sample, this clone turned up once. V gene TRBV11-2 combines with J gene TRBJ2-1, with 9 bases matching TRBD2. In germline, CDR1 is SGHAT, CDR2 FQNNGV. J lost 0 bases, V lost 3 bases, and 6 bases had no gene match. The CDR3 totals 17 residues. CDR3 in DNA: TGTGCCAGCAGCTTTCCCGAACTAGCGGGCTCCTACAATGAGCAGTTCTTC. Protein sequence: CASSFPELAGSYNEQFF.

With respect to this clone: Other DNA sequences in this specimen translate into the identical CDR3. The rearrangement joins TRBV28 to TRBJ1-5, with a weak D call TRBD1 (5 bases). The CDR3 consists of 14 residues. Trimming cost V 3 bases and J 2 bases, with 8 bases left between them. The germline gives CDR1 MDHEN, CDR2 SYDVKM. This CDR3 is CASSFGRGNQPQHF. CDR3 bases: TGTGCCAGCAGTTTTGGCAGGGGCAATCAGCCCCAGCATTTT.

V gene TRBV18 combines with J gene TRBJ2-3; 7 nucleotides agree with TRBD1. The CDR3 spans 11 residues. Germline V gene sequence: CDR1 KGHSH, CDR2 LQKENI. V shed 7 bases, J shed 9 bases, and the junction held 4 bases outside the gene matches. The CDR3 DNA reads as TGTGCCAGCTTCGAGACAGGGACGCAGTATTTT. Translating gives CASFETGTQYF. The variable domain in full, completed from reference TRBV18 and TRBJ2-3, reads NAGVMQNPRHLVRRRGQEARLRCSPMKGHSHVYWYRQLPEEGLKFMVYLQKENIIDESGMPKERFSAEFPKEGPSILRIQQVVRGDSAAYFCASFETGTQYFGPGTRLTVL.

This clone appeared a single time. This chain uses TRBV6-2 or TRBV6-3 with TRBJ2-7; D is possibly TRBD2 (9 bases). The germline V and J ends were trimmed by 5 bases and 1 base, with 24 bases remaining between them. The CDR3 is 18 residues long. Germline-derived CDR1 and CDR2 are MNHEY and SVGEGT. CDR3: CASSDDRGTLAGSYEQYF. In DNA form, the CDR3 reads TGTGCCAGCAGTGACGACAGGGGAACCCTAGCGGGATCCTACGAGCAGTACTTC.

The CDR3 DNA follows: TGTGCCAGCAGTTACGGACAGGGGGCCATAAGCTATGGCTACACCTTC. This encodes CASSYGQGAISYGYTF. The chain uses TRBV6-5 and TRBJ1-2; TRBD1 matches 11 bases. Trimming took 2 bases from V and 4 from J; bases not matched to a gene: 6. The germline V gene encodes CDR1 MNHEY and CDR2 SVGAGI. This CDR3 region has 16 residues.

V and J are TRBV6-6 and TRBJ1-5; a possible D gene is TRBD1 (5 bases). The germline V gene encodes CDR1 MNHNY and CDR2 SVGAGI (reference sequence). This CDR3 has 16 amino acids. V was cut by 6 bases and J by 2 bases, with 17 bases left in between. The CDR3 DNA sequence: TGTGCCAGCAGACACGGGTCGGAGGGGCGCAATCAGCCCCAGCATTTT. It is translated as CASRHGSEGRNQPQHF.

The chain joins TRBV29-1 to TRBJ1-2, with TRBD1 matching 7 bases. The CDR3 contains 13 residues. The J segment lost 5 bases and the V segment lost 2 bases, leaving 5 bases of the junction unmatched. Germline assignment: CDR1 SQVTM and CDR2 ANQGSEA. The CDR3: CSVEWDRPYGYTF. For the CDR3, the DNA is TGCAGCGTTGAATGGGACAGACCTTATGGCTACACCTTC.

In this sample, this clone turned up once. DNA for the CDR3: TGTGCCAGCTCACTCCGACTAGCGGGAGAAGAGACCCAGTACTTC. Its translation: CASSLRLAGEETQYF. V is TRBV18 and J is TRBJ2-5; 12 bases match TRBD2. V lost 4 bases, J lost 3 bases, and 3 bases stayed unmatched. Germline CDR1 is KGHSH and CDR2 is LQKENI. CDR3 length equals 15 residues.

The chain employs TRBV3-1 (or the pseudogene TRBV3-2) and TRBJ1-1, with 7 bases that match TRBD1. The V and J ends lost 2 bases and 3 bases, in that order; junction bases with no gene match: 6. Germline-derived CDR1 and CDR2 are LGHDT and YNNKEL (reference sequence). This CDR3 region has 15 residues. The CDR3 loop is CASSQTSGTDTEAFF. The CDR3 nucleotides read TGTGCCAGCAGCCAAACCTCCGGGACAGACACTGAAGCTTTCTTT.

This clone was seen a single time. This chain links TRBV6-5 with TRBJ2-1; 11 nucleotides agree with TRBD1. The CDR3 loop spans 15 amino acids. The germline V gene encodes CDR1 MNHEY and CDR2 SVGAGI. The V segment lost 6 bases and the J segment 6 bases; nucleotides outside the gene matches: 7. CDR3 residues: CASSPGQGVFNEQFF. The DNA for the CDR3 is TGTGCCAGCAGCCCGGGACAGGGGGTATTCAATGAGCAGTTCTTC.

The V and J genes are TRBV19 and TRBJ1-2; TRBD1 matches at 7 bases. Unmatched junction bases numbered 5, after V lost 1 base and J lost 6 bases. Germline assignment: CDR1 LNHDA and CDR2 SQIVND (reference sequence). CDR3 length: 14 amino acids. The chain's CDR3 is CASSIGQGGNGYTF. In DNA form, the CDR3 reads TGTGCCAGTAGTATAGGTCAGGGGGGAAATGGCTACACCTTC.

In DNA, the CDR3 is TGCGCCAGCAGTCGGGACAGAAGGAATGAAAAACTGTTTTTT. Protein sequence: CASSRDRRNEKLFF. The chain couples TRBV5-1 to TRBJ1-4; TRBD1 matches at 7 bases. The CDR3 runs 14 residues. The junction had 6 bases not matched to a gene; V was cut back by 5 bases and J by 5 bases. Germline V lookup: CDR1 SGHRS, CDR2 YFSETQ.

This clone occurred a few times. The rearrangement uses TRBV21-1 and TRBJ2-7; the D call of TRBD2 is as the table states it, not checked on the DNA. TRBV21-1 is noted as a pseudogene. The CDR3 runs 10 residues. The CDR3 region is CASGMAGPPF. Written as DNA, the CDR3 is TGTGCCAGCGGGATGGCGGGACCCCCCTTC.

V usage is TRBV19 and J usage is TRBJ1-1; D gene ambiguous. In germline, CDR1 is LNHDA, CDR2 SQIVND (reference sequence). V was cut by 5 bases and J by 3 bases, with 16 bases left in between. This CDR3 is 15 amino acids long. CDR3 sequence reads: CASSRRSSPHTEAFF. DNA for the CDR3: TGTGCCAGTAGTCGCCGTTCCAGTCCTCACACTGAAGCTTTCTTT.

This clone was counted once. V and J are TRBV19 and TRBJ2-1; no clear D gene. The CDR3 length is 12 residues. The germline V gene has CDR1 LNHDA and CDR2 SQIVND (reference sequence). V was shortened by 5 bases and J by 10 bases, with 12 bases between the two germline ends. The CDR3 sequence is CASSPWPPEQFF. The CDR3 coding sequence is TGTGCCAGTAGTCCTTGGCCTCCGGAGCAGTTCTTC. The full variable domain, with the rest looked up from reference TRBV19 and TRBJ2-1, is DGGITQSPKYLFRKEGQNVTLSCEQNLNHDAMYWYRQDPGQGLRLIYYSQIVNDFQKGDIAEGYSVSREKKESFPLTVTSAQKNPTAFYLCASSPWPPEQFFGPGTRLTVL.

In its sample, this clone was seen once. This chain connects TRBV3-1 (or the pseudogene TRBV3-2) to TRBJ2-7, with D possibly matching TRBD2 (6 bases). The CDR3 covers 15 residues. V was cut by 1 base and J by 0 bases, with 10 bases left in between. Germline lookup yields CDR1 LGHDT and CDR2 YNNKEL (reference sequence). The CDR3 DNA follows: TGTGCCAGCAGCCAAGCGGCGACTAGCTCCTACGAGCAGTACTTC. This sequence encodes CASSQAATSSYEQYF.

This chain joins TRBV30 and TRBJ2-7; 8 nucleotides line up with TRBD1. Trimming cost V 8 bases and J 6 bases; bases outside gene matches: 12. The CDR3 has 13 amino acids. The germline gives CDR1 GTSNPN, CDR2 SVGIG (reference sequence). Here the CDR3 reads CARQGAGSGEQYF. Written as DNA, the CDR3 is TGTGCCCGCCAGGGGGCAGGGTCGGGCGAGCAGTACTTC.

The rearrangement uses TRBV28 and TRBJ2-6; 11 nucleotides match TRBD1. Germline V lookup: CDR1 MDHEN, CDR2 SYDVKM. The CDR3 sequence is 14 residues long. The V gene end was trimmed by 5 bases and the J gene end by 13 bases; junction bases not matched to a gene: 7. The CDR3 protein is CASSPAGTGGVLTF. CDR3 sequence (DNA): TGTGCCAGCAGTCCCGCCGGGACAGGGGGGGTCCTGACTTTC.

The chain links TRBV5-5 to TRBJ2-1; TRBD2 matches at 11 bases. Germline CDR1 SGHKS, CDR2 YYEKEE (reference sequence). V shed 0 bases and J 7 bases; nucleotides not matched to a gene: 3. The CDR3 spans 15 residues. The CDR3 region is CASSLERLAGNEQFF. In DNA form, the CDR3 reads TGTGCCAGCAGCTTGGAGCGACTAGCGGGAAATGAGCAGTTCTTC.

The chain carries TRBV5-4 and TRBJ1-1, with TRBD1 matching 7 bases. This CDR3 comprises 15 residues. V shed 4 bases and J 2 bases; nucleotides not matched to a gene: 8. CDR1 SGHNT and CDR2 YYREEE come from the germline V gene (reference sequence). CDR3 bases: TGTGCCAGCAGCGCAGCCGGGACAGTTAACACTGAAGCTTTCTTT. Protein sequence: CASSAAGTVNTEAFF.

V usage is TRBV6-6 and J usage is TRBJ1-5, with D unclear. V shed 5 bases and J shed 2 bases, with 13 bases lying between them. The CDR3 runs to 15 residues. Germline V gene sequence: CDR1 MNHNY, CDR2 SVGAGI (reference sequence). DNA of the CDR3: TGTGCCAGCAGTCGAGCAGCAGGTGGCAATCAGCCCCAGCATTTT. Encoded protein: CASSRAAGGNQPQHF.

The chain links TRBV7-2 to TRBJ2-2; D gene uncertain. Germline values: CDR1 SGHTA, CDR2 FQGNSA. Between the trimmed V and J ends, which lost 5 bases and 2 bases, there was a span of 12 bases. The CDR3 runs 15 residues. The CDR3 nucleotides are TGTGCCAGCAGCGCGATCCGATTTAACACCGGGGAGCTGTTTTTT. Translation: CASSAIRFNTGELFF.

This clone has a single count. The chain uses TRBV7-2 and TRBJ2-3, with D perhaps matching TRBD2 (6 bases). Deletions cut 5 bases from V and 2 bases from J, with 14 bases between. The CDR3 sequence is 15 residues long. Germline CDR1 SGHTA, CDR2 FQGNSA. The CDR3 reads CASSPGGSLTDTQYF. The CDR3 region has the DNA TGTGCCAGCAGCCCCGGGGGATCACTCACAGATACGCAGTATTTT.

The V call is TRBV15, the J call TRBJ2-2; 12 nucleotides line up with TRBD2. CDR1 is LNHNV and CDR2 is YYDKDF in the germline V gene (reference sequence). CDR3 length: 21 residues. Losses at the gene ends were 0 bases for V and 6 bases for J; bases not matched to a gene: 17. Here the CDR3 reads CATSRDRGLAGGGPTAGELFF. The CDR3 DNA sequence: TGTGCCACCAGCAGAGATCGGGGGCTAGCGGGAGGGGGACCCACGGCCGGGGAGCTGTTTTTT.

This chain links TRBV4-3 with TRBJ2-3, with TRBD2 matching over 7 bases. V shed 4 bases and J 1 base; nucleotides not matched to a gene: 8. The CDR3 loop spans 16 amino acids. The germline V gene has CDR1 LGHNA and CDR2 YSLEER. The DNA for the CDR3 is TGCGCCAGCAGCCCCGGGGAGGGCAGAGGCACAGATACGCAGTATTTT. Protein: CASSPGEGRGTDTQYF.